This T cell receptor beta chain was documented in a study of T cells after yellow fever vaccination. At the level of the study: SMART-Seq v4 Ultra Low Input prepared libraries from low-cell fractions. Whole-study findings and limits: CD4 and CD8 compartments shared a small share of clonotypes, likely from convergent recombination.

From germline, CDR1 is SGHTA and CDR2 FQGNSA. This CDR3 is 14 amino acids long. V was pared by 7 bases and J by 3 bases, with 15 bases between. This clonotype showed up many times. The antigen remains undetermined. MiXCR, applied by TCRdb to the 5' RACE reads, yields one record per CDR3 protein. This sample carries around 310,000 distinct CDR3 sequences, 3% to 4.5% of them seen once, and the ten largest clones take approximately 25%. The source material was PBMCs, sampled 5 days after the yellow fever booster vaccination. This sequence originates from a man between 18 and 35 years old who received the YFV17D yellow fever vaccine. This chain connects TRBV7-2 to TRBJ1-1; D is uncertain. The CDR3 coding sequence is TGTGCCAGCACCCAACCAGGTTTATACACTGAAGCTTTCTTT. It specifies CASTQPGLYTEAFF.